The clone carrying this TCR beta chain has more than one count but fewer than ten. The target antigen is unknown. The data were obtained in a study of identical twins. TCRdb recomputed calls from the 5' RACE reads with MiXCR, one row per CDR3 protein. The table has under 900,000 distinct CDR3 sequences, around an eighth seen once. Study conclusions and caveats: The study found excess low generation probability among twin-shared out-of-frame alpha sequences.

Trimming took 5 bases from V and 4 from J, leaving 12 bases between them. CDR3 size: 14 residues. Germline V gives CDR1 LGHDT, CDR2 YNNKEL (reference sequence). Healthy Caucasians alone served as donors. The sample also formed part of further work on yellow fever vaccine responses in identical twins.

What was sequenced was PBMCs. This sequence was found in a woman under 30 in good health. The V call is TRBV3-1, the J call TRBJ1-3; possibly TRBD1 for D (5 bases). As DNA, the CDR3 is TGTGCCAGCAGCTTCGGGACGGAGGGAAACACCATATATTTT. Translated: CASSFGTEGNTIYF.